The next 4 T cell receptor beta chains were all read from a single sample in a study of T cell responses to AZD1222 COVID-19 vaccine. Sequenced by immunoSEQ multiplex PCR; TCRdb stores in-frame clones only, minus some. The data hold more than 100,000 clones, with 85% observed a single time. The sequencing used peripheral blood, collected 28 days after the second dose of the MenACWY control vaccine. The receptors derive from an adult who received the MenACWY meningococcal vaccine as a control.

This clone came up once. The V call is TRBV5-1, the J call TRBJ1-1, with 12 bases that match TRBD1. Per the germline V gene, CDR1 is SGHRS and CDR2 is YFSETQ. With 4 bases clipped from V and 0 bases from J, the junction kept 13 bases outside the gene matches. The CDR3 is made up of 19 amino acids. Written as DNA, the CDR3 is TGCGCCAGCAGCGTCGGGACAGGGGGCGTAGGACGCATGAACACTGAAGCTTTCTTT. Its translation is CASSVGTGGVGRMNTEAFF.

The chain recombines TRBV5-4 with TRBJ2-3; D is perhaps TRBD1 (5 bases). This CDR3 comprises 14 residues. The germline V gene has CDR1 SGHNT and CDR2 YYREEE (reference sequence). V gave up 4 bases and J gave up 6 bases, with 15 bases separating them. The CDR3 loop reads CASSGKESGDTQYF. CDR3 DNA sequence: TGTGCCAGCAGCGGCAAAGAGTCAGGGGATACGCAGTATTTT.

The chain is built from TRBV28 and TRBJ2-3, with D tentatively TRBD2 (7 bases). V was clipped by 5 bases and J by 4 bases, with 16 bases between them. Per germline, CDR1 MDHEN and CDR2 SYDVKM. This CDR3 has 15 amino acids. CDR3 residues: CASSGWGGGSDTQYF. CDR3 DNA: TGTGCCAGCAGTGGTTGGGGGGGCGGGTCAGATACGCAGTATTTT. Combining the CDR3 with reference TRBV28 and TRBJ2-3 gives the whole variable domain DVKVTQSSRYLVKRTGEKVFLECVQDMDHENMFWYRQDPGLGLRLIYFSYDVKMKEKGDIPEGYSVSREKKERFSLILESASTNQTSMYLCASSGWGGGSDTQYFGPGTRLTVL.

This clone turned up a few times. This chain joins TRBV7-3 and TRBJ2-5; 9 bases map to TRBD2. The CDR3 covers 15 residues. Germline trimming cut 5 bases from V and 4 bases from J; bases unmatched to any gene: 8. Germline CDR1 SGHTA, CDR2 FQGTGA. The CDR3 DNA reads as TGTGCCAGCAGCCGAATAGCGGGAGTGGGAGAGACCCAGTACTTC. Its protein is CASSRIAGVGETQYF. The full variable domain, rest sourced from reference TRBV7-3 and TRBJ2-5, is GAGVSQTPSNKVTEKGKYVELRCDPISGHTALYWYRQSLGQGPEFLIYFQGTGAADDSGLPNDRFFAVRPEGSVSTLKIQRTERGDSAVYLCASSRIAGVGETQYFGPGTRLLVL.